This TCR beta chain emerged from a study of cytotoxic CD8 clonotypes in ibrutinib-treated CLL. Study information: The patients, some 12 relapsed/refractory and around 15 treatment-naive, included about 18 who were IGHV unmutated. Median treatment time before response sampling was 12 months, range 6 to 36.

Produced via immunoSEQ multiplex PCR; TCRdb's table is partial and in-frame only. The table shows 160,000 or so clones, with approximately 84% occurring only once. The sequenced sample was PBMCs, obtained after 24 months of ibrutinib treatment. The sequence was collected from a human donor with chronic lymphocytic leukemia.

CDR3 sequence: CASSRQGASSYEQYF. The CDR3 DNA reads as TGTGCCAGCAGCCGACAGGGGGCGAGCTCCTACGAGCAGTACTTC. The chain joins TRBV6-5 to TRBJ2-7; 10 nucleotides agree with TRBD1. After removal of 6 bases from V and 0 bases from J, the junction contained 5 bases not matched to a gene. Germline values: CDR1 MNHEY, CDR2 SVGAGI. CDR3 length equals 15 residues.